Listed here are 10 T cell receptor beta chains from one sample, sequenced in a study of T cell repertoires in cytomegalovirus infection. TCRdb reanalysed the reads using MiXCR and keeps one entry per CDR3 protein. The sample consists of roughly 230,000 distinct CDR3 sequences, over 20% of them appearing once. The sequenced sample consisted of CD8+ T cells from PBMCs. The receptor source for this set is a human donor in good health (CMV status not recorded). Some clones in this sample may be carry-over from other donors' samples.

V and J are TRBV20-1 and TRBJ1-2; the match to TRBD1 covers 7 bases. V dropped 3 bases and J dropped 2; count of bases not matched to a gene: 3. This CDR3 spans 13 amino acids. Germline loops: CDR1 DFQATT, CDR2 SNEGSKA (reference sequence). The CDR3 reads CSARGTENYGYTF. In DNA form, the CDR3 reads TGCAGTGCTAGGGGGACAGAAAACTATGGCTACACCTTC.

This clonotype was counted many times. The chain is built from TRBV7-3 and TRBJ2-1; 14 bases are a match to TRBD2. V lost 3 bases to trimming and J lost 10 bases; unmatched junction nucleotides: 5. CDR1 and CDR2 (germline): SGHTA, FQGTGA. CDR3 length: 15 amino acids. The CDR3 DNA sequence: TGTGCCAGCAGCTTGACTAGCGGGGGGGGGTTGGAGCAGTTCTTC. Translation gives CASSLTSGGGLEQFF.

This clonotype was seen a handful of times. The V and J genes are TRBV5-6 and TRBJ2-1; D perhaps matches TRBD2 (6 bases). V was cut by 3 bases and J by 4 bases, with 17 bases left in between. Germline V gene sequence: CDR1 SGHDT, CDR2 YYEEEE. The CDR3 is 16 amino acids. CDR3 DNA sequence: TGTGCCAGCAGCTCAACCGGGACTTTGCCGTACAATGAGCAGTTCTTC. It codes for CASSSTGTLPYNEQFF.

The genes are TRBV12-3 or TRBV12-4 and TRBJ2-1; D is unclear. The V gene lost 6 bases and the J gene lost 1 base, with 10 bases spanning the gap. This CDR3 is 14 amino acids long. The CDR3 spells CASSPRASYNEQFF. In nucleotides, the CDR3 is TGTGCCAGCAGCCCCCGGGCATCCTACAATGAGCAGTTCTTC.

V and J are TRBV9 and TRBJ2-2, with D possibly being TRBD1 or TRBD2 (5 bases each). The germline V gene has CDR1 SGDLS and CDR2 YYNGEE. The CDR3 is 14 residues long. V dropped 4 bases and J dropped 6 bases, with 13 bases sitting between them. CDR3 sequence reads: CASSPGPLAGELFF. DNA for the CDR3: TGTGCCAGCAGCCCGGGACCCCTTGCCGGGGAGCTGTTTTTT.

This clonotype was picked up a small number of times. This chain connects TRBV29-1 to TRBJ2-2, with no clear D. The CDR3 sequence is 15 residues long. Germline V gene data show CDR1 as SQVTM and CDR2 as ANQGSEA. V was clipped by 4 bases and J by 7 bases, with 19 bases between them. The CDR3 coding sequence is TGCAGCGTTGGGGGTGGGTTACCGCGGAGCGGGGAGCTGTTTTTT. Translation: CSVGGGLPRSGELFF.

Many counts were recorded for this clonotype. The V gene is TRBV20-1, the J gene TRBJ2-5; TRBD1 aligns across 9 bases. CDR3 length: 11 residues. Unmatched junction bases numbered 0, after V lost 7 bases and J lost 3 bases. Germline V lookup: CDR1 DFQATT, CDR2 SNEGSKA (reference sequence). The CDR3 DNA sequence: TGCAGTGGGACAGGGGAAGAGACCCAGTACTTC. This codes for CSGTGEETQYF.

This clonotype was counted only a few times. J is TRBJ2-1 and V is TRBV2; no clear D. V lost 8 bases, J lost 4 bases, and 9 bases lay in between. CDR3 length equals 12 residues. Germline CDR1 reads SNHLY; CDR2 reads FYNNEI. This CDR3 is CASLGGYNEQFF. The CDR3 coding sequence is TGTGCCAGCTTGGGCGGATACAATGAGCAGTTCTTC.

This chain joins TRBV29-1 and TRBJ2-7; TRBD1 might be the D (5 bases). The CDR3 is 15 residues long. V lost 0 bases and J 3 bases, leaving 15 bases between the germline ends. The germline gives CDR1 SQVTM, CDR2 ANQGSEA. CDR3 amino acids: CSVEDLRAGNYEQYF. DNA for the CDR3: TGCAGCGTTGAAGATCTTCGGGCAGGGAACTACGAGCAGTACTTC.

V gene TRBV19 combines with J gene TRBJ2-1, with D possibly matching TRBD2 (6 bases). The V gene's germline CDR1 is LNHDA and CDR2 SQIVND (reference sequence). This CDR3 has 14 residues. The ends were cut back, 3 bases at V and 6 bases at J, with 12 bases in the middle. CDR3 DNA: TGTGCCAGTAGTATCCAGGGACTGGTCAATGAGCAGTTCTTC. Its protein is CASSIQGLVNEQFF.